The present T cell receptor beta chain was sequenced within a study of graft-versus-host responses after intestinal transplantation. The table came from immunoSEQ multiplex PCR; TCRdb's copy has only in-frame clones and leaves some out. The sample lists approximately 75,000 clones; around 89% were seen once. CDR1 and CDR2 from the germline V gene are MNHNS and SASEGT. The CDR3 covers 12 residues. After removal of 7 bases from V and 8 bases from J, the junction contained 6 bases not matched to a gene. With respect to this clone: The antigen remains undetermined.

This chain links TRBV6-1 with TRBJ1-2; 8 nucleotides match TRBD1. This sample comprised unstimulated CD8+ T cells sorted from spleen or lymph node cells, obtained before transplant. This receptor was identified in a human donor who was the organ donor for an intestinal transplant. The CDR3 DNA is TGTGCCAGCAATCAGGGGGCGGGGGGCTACACCTTC. Its protein is CASNQGAGGYTF.